This T cell receptor (beta chain) came from a study of T cell responses to AZD1222 COVID-19 vaccine. Concerning this clone: Its specificity is unknown.

Data came from immunoSEQ multiplex PCR; TCRdb stores just in-frame clones and leaves some out. The sample has about 130,000 clones, 93% seen once. Germline loops: CDR1 MDHEN, CDR2 SYDVKM. Trimming took off 7 bases at V and 2 bases at J, with 17 bases between the two ends. This CDR3 is built from 16 residues. Study results and limitations: Females outnumbered males among donors, who were mostly white British; clonal diversity was possibly underestimated. Repertoire sampling was restricted to post-peak T cell response timepoints. The study identified only six AZD1222 recipients as seropositive at baseline.

The rearrangement joins TRBV28 to TRBJ2-2; D might be TRBD2 (5 bases). The origin of this receptor is an adult in good health. The sequences come from peripheral blood, collected on day 0 of AZD1222 vaccination. The CDR3: CASTSRPGINTGELFF. CDR3 nucleotide sequence: TGTGCCAGCACATCCCGTCCGGGGATCAACACCGGGGAGCTGTTTTTT.